Described below is a single T cell receptor (beta chain) sequence and its context. This sample was taken from a study of blood T cell repertoires in COVID-19. Study details: PBMCs, B-cell-depleted T cells, or T cells were the source of the cDNA or gDNA that made up the material.

Authors' processing steps: Cell counts per sample came from amplifying reference gene primers. Clones were read by immunoSEQ multiplex PCR, and TCRdb kept only the in-frame ones, dropping some. That table furnishes V, J and clone size, whereas the DNA furnished D and trimming. In the table there are 190,000 or so clones, about 90% of which are singletons. Trimming pared 3 bases from V and 4 bases from J, leaving 13 bases between. Germline V lookup: CDR1 SEHNR, CDR2 FQNEAQ (reference sequence). This CDR3 comprises 15 residues. Source material: peripheral blood. The chain is built from TRBV7-9 and TRBJ1-3; the D gene is possibly TRBD1 (6 bases). This TCR was sampled from a man aged 45 to 65 with acute or convalescent COVID-19. The CDR3 DNA is TGTGCCAGCAGCTTTACAGGGAGCGGAGGAAACACCATATATTTT. This translates into CASSFTGSGGNTIYF. Full variable domain (rest looked up from reference TRBV7-9 and TRBJ1-3): DTGVSQNPRHKITKRGQNVTFRCDPISEHNRLYWYRQTLGQGPEFLTYFQNEAQLEKSRLLSDRFSAERPKGSFSTLEIQRTEQGDSAMYLCASSFTGSGGNTIYFGEGSWLTVV.